The entry that follows covers one T cell receptor beta chain sequence. Its antigen is not identified. The sample comes from a study of shared clonotypes between healthy human individuals. Overall study results and limits: Donor scarcity curtailed the genetic and exposure-history diversity represented herein. Large sequencing depth failed to make sorted-subset sequencing complete, rarefaction showed. Clonotypes shared by all four sorted-subset donors had higher generation probabilities than non-shared clonotypes.

Donors were healthy HIV-negative adults without recently reported acute infections or vaccinations. The germline V and J ends were trimmed by 0 bases and 0 bases, with 12 bases remaining between them. Germline CDR1 GTSNPN, CDR2 SVGIG (reference sequence). The CDR3 has 16 amino acids. Using immunoSEQ multiplex PCR, the repertoire was profiled, and TCRdb retains in-frame clones only, with some absent. The sample records a few million clones, just over 90% being singletons. The clonotype comes from a man in his late teens or twenties in good health. Some clones in this sample may be carry-over from other donors' samples. Sequenced: naive CD4+ T cells from PBMCs. Noted subset: CD45RA+ positively selected. V gene TRBV30 combines with J gene TRBJ1-3; D not certain. The CDR3 here is CAWSVRLPGSGNTIYF. CDR3 sequence (DNA): TGTGCCTGGAGTGTCAGACTCCCGGGCTCTGGAAACACCATATATTTT.